Each of the 25 T cell receptor beta chains below was sequenced from the same sample in a study of cytomegalovirus exposure and HLA in healthy donors. The PCR made use of 60 Vbeta and 13 Jbeta primers. TCRdb's copy holds only in-frame clones and misses some; the assay was immunoSEQ multiplex PCR. The table lists about 130,000 clones, about three quarters of them singletons. The source material was PBMCs. Source of these receptors: a human donor in good health.

Concerning this clone: The sample holds other DNA sequences that translate to the same CDR3. The V gene is TRBV5-6, the J gene TRBJ1-5; TRBD1 matches at 8 bases. V dropped 4 bases and J dropped 6; count of bases not matched to a gene: 9. Per the germline V gene, CDR1 is SGHDT and CDR2 is YYEEEE. The CDR3 totals 15 residues. CDR3 in DNA: TGTGCCAGCAGCCGAGACAGGGGAATAAGTCAGCCCCAGCATTTT. Translated: CASSRDRGISQPQHF.

Relative to its sample, this clone is medium-sized. J is TRBJ2-3 and V is TRBV15; TRBD1 matches 7 bases. Trimming removed 0 bases from V and 3 bases from J; junction bases left unmatched: 9. CDR3 size: 17 residues. Looked up from germline, CDR1 is LNHNV and CDR2 is YYDKDF (reference sequence). CDR3 nucleotides: TGTGCCACCAGCAGAGATAGGGGGCAGGAGAGGACAGATACGCAGTATTTT. Its translation: CATSRDRGQERTDTQYF.

The chain employs TRBV19 and TRBJ2-7, with TRBD2 matching over 9 bases. This CDR3 has 15 amino acids. Germline assignment: CDR1 LNHDA and CDR2 SQIVND (reference sequence). Unmatched junction bases numbered 5, after V lost 1 base and J lost 4 bases. CDR3 amino acids: CASSIGLAAIYEQYF. The CDR3 coding sequence is TGTGCCAGTAGTATAGGACTAGCGGCAATTTACGAGCAGTACTTC.

The CDR3 nucleotides read TGTGCCTGGAGTAATCAGGAACAGGGCACAGATACGCAGTATTTT. Translated: CAWSNQEQGTDTQYF. The chain uses TRBV30 and TRBJ2-3; D might be TRBD1 (5 bases). This CDR3 has 15 amino acids. Trimming cost V 2 bases and J 1 base, with 13 bases left between them. Germline lookup yields CDR1 GTSNPN and CDR2 SVGIG (reference sequence).

The chain carries TRBV7-9 and TRBJ2-7; 8 positions match TRBD1. V shed 5 bases and J 2 bases; nucleotides not matched to a gene: 8. The length of the CDR3 is 15 residues. Germline-derived CDR1 and CDR2 are SEHNR and FQNEAQ (reference sequence). CDR3 region: CASSDSRTGTYEQYF. CDR3 nucleotide sequence: TGTGCCAGCAGCGATTCGAGGACAGGGACCTACGAGCAGTACTTC. Variable domain in full (rest from reference TRBV7-9 and TRBJ2-7): DTGVSQNPRHKITKRGQNVTFRCDPISEHNRLYWYRQTLGQGPEFLTYFQNEAQLEKSRLLSDRFSAERPKGSFSTLEIQRTEQGDSAMYLCASSDSRTGTYEQYFGPGTRLTVT.

This rearrangement joins TRBV9 to TRBJ2-1; 9 bases match TRBD2. V was clipped by 3 bases and J by 5 bases; unmatched bases: 3. Germline CDR1 SGDLS, CDR2 YYNGEE. The CDR3 consists of 14 residues. CDR3 nucleotides: TGTGCCAGCAGCGGGCTAGCGGGAAACAATGAGCAGTTCTTC. Its protein is CASSGLAGNNEQFF.

The chain recombines TRBV18 with TRBJ1-3, with TRBD1 matching 9 bases. V dropped 5 bases and J dropped 0; count of bases not matched to a gene: 8. Germline CDR1 is KGHSH and CDR2 is LQKENI. The CDR3 covers 17 residues. The CDR3 DNA follows: TGTGCCAGCTCAGAGGGACAGGGCCGATACTCTGGAAACACCATATATTTT. As protein: CASSEGQGRYSGNTIYF.

This clone was seen a single time. J is TRBJ2-5 and V is TRBV11-2; 9 bases match TRBD1. After removal of 5 bases from V and 5 bases from J, the junction contained 6 bases not matched to a gene. The germline gives CDR1 SGHAT, CDR2 FQNNGV. The CDR3 is 14 amino acids. In nucleotides, the CDR3 is TGTGCCAGCAGCCCTCGACAGGGGGGGGAGACCCAGTACTTC. This sequence encodes CASSPRQGGETQYF.

This clone showed up just a few times. The chain recombines TRBV19 with TRBJ1-4; 9 positions match TRBD1. The CDR3 is made up of 14 amino acids. V shed 5 bases, J shed 7 bases, and the junction held 5 bases outside the gene matches. Germline loops: CDR1 LNHDA, CDR2 SQIVND (reference sequence). The CDR3 bases are TGTGCCAGTAGTCTGGGACAGGGAAGTGAAAAACTGTTTTTT. Translation gives CASSLGQGSEKLFF. Full variable domain (remainder filled in from reference TRBV19 and TRBJ1-4): DGGITQSPKYLFRKEGQNVTLSCEQNLNHDAMYWYRQDPGQGLRLIYYSQIVNDFQKGDIAEGYSVSREKKESFPLTVTSAQKNPTAFYLCASSLGQGSEKLFFGSGTQLSVL.

In its sample, this clone was seen a few times. This sequence joins TRBV27 and TRBJ1-1; no clear D gene. Germline CDR1 MNHEY, CDR2 SMNVEV (reference sequence). V shed 2 bases and J shed 0 bases, with 7 bases lying between them. This CDR3 spans 14 amino acids. This CDR3 reads CASSLNRMNTEAFF. The CDR3 bases are TGTGCCAGCAGTTTAAACAGAATGAACACTGAAGCTTTCTTT.

With respect to this clone: Within the sample, other DNA sequences also encode this same CDR3. The CDR3, as DNA: TGTGCCAGCAGTTACGGACAGTTCAGCTACGAGCAGTACTTC. Its translation is CASSYGQFSYEQYF. The chain links TRBV6-5 to TRBJ2-7, with D maybe TRBD1 (6 bases). The germline CDR1 and CDR2 sequences are MNHEY and SVGAGI. The CDR3 covers 14 residues. The V gene lost 2 bases and the J gene lost 3 bases, with 11 bases spanning the gap.

The chain recombines TRBV28 with TRBJ2-5; 8 nucleotides line up with TRBD2. After removal of 6 bases from V and 6 bases from J, the junction contained 9 bases not matched to a gene. The CDR3 sequence is 14 residues long. The germline V gene encodes CDR1 MDHEN and CDR2 SYDVKM. The CDR3 region has the DNA TGTGCCAGCAGCTCTCAAATAGCGGGAAAGACCCAGTACTTC. As protein: CASSSQIAGKTQYF.

The chain is built from TRBV21-1 and TRBJ1-3; TRBD1 is taken as the D call from the table, unchecked against the DNA. TRBV21-1 is a documented pseudogene. The CDR3 covers 17 residues. As DNA, the CDR3 is TGTGCCAGCAGCAAAAAGAAGTGGGCCCCCTCTGGAAACACCATATATTTT. Protein: CASSKKKWAPSGNTIYF.

The chain carries TRBV12-2 and TRBJ1-5; the D call TRBD1 from the table was never checked on the DNA. TRBV12-2 is reported as a pseudogene. This CDR3 is built from 16 residues. CDR3 region: CASRFTGHYSNQPQHF. CDR3 in DNA: TGTGCAAGTCGCTTTACAGGACATTATAGCAATCAGCCCCAGCATTTT.

The V and J genes are TRBV5-8 and TRBJ2-2, with D unclear. V gave up 2 bases and J gave up 5 bases, with 10 bases separating them. This CDR3 spans 14 amino acids. Germline assignment: CDR1 SGHTS and CDR2 YDEGEE. In DNA form, the CDR3 reads TGTGCCAGCAGCTTCCGGGTTACGACCGGGGAGCTGTTTTTT. Its protein is CASSFRVTTGELFF. Full variable domain (rest looked up from reference TRBV5-8 and TRBJ2-2): EAGVTQSPTHLIKTRGQQATLRCSPISGHTSVYWYQQALGLGLQFLLWYDEGEERNRGNFPPRFSGRQFPNYSSELNVNALELEDSALYLCASSFRVTTGELFFGEGSRLTVL.

In this sample, this clone turned up a few times. This rearrangement joins TRBV5-6 to TRBJ2-1; D is possibly TRBD1 (6 bases). This CDR3 has 17 residues. Germline V gene lookup returns CDR1 SGHDT and CDR2 YYEEEE. V lost 4 bases and J 4 bases, leaving 21 bases between the germline ends. The CDR3 region has the DNA TGTGCCAGCAGCCATTCGGGGAGACAGGTTAGATACAATGAGCAGTTCTTC. This gives the protein CASSHSGRQVRYNEQFF.

V is TRBV2 and J is TRBJ1-6, with D hard to call. Trimming stripped 0 bases from V and 7 bases from J, with 10 bases between. CDR1 and CDR2 from the germline V gene are SNHLY and FYNNEI. The CDR3 is 15 amino acids. CDR3 bases: TGTGCCAGCAGTGAAGCGCGGGGATACAATTCACCCCTCCACTTT. Amino acid sequence: CASSEARGYNSPLHF.

CDR3 sequence: CASSSGQGGKGEQFF. DNA of the CDR3: TGTGCCAGCTCATCGGGACAGGGAGGAAAAGGTGAGCAGTTCTTC. The V and J genes are TRBV18 and TRBJ2-1; TRBD1 aligns across 9 bases. J gave up 9 bases and V 5 bases, and 11 bases lay outside the gene matches. Germline CDR1 KGHSH, CDR2 LQKENI. The CDR3 is 15 residues long.

The chain joins TRBV19 to TRBJ1-1, with D tentatively TRBD1 (5 bases). The V end lost 7 bases, the J end lost 0 bases, and 12 bases lay between the germline ends. Germline CDR1 is LNHDA and CDR2 is SQIVND (reference sequence). This CDR3 has 14 residues. This chain's CDR3 is CASTRQRMNTEAFF. The CDR3 nucleotides read TGTGCCAGTACAAGACAGAGAATGAACACTGAAGCTTTCTTT.

This clone was seen more than once but under ten times. This chain connects TRBV11-2 to TRBJ2-1, with D possibly matching TRBD2 (5 bases). The CDR3 length is 17 residues. Germline CDR1 and CDR2: SGHAT and FQNNGV. V was clipped by 3 bases and J by 0 bases, with 15 bases between them. In nucleotides, the CDR3 is TGTGCCAGCAGCTTCCGGACTCCCCCTTTCTCCTACAATGAGCAGTTCTTC. Encoded protein: CASSFRTPPFSYNEQFF.

V usage is TRBV6-1 and J usage is TRBJ1-2; TRBD1 is a possible D gene (5 bases). V lost 4 bases and J lost 0, with 18 bases in between. The length of the CDR3 is 17 residues. CDR1 is MNHNS, CDR2 SASEGT, per germline. CDR3 sequence (DNA): TGTGCCAGCAGTGTTAGGCAGGGCCGAATTGCTAACTATGGCTACACCTTC. Its translation is CASSVRQGRIANYGYTF.

The table lists this clone with a count of one. Other DNA sequences of this sample code for an identical CDR3. This chain links TRBV19 with TRBJ1-5; D is possibly TRBD1 (5 bases). Germline CDR1 reads LNHDA; CDR2 reads SQIVND (reference sequence). V was shortened by 3 bases and J by 6 bases, with 6 bases between the two germline ends. This CDR3 has 12 amino acids. CDR3 protein: CASSIRGQPQHF. DNA of the CDR3: TGTGCCAGTAGTATTAGGGGTCAGCCCCAGCATTTT.

CDR3 loop: CASSLAGRSEQYF. For the CDR3, the DNA is TGTGCCAGCAGCTTAGCGGGGCGGAGCGAGCAGTACTTC. The chain employs TRBV7-9 and TRBJ2-7; D might be TRBD1 (5 bases). The V end lost 0 bases, the J end lost 6 bases, and 9 bases lay between the germline ends. The CDR3 is made up of 13 amino acids. Germline CDR1 SEHNR, CDR2 FQNEAQ (reference sequence).

This chain links TRBV27 with TRBJ2-7; 11 bases map to TRBD2. The CDR3 totals 21 residues. Germline CDR1 and CDR2: MNHEY and SMNVEV (reference sequence). V lost 4 bases, J lost 5 bases, and 25 bases stayed unmatched. The CDR3 spells CASSSRSITYANSGRGNEQYF. In DNA, the CDR3 is TGTGCCAGCAGTTCGCGATCTATCACGTATGCCAATAGCGGGAGGGGCAACGAGCAGTACTTC.

The CDR3 sequence: CATSIDRVQEAFF. Written as DNA, the CDR3 is TGTGCCACCAGCATCGACAGGGTACAAGAAGCTTTCTTT. This chain connects TRBV15 to TRBJ1-1, with 7 bases matching TRBD1. The junction had 7 bases not matched to a gene; V was cut back by 4 bases and J by 8 bases. The germline CDR1 and CDR2 sequences are LNHNV and YYDKDF (reference sequence). This CDR3 is 13 amino acids long.